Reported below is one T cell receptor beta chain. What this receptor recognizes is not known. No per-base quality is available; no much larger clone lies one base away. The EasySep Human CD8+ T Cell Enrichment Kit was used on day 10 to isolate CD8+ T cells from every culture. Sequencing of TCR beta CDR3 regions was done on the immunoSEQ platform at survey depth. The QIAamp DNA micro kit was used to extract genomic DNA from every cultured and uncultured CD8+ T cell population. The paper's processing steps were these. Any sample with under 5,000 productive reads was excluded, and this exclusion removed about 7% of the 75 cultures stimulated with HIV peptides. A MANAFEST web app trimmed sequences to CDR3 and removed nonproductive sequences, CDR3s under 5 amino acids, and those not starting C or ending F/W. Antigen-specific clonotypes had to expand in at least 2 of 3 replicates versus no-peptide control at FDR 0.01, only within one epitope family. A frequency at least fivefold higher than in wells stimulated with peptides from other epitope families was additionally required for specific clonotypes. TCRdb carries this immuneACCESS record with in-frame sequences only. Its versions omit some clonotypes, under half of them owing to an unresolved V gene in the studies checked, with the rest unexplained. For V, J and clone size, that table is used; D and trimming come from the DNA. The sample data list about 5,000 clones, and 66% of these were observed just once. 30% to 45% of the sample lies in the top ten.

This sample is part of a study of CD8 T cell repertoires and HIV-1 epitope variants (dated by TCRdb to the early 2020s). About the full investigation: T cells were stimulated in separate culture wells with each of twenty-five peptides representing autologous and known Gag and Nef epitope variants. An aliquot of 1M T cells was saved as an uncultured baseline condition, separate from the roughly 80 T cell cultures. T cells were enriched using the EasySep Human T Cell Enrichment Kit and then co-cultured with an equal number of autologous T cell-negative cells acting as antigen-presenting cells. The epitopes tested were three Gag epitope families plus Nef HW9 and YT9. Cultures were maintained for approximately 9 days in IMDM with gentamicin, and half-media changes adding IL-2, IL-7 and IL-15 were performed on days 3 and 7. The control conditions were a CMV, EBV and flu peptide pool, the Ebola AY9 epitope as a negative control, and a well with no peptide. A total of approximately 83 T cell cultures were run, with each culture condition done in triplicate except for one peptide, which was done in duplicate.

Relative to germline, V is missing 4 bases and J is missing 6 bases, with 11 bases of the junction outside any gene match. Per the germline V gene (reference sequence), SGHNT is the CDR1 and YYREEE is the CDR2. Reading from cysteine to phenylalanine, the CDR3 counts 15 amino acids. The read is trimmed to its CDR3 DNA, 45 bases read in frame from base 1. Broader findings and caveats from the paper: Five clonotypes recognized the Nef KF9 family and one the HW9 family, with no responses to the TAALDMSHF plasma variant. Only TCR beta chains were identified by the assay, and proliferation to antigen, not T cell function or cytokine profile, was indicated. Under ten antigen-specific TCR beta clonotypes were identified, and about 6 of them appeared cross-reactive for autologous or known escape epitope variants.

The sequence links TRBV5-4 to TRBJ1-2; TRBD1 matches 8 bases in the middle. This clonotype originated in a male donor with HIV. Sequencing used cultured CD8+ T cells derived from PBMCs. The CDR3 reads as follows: CASSNGTGRGHGYTF. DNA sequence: TGTGCCAGCAGCAACGGGACAGGCCGCGGGCATGGCTACACCTTC.